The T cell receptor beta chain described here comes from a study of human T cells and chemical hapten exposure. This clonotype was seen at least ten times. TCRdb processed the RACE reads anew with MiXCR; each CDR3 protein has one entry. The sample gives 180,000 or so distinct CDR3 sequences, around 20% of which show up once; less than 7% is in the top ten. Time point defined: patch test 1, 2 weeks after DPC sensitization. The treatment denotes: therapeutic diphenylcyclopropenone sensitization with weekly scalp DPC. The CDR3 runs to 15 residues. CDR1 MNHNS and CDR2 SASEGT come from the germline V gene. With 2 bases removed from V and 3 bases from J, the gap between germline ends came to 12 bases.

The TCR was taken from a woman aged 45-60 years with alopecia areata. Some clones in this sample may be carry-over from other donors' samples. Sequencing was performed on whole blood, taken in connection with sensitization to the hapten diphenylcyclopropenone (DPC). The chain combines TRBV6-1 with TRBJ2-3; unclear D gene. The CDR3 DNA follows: TGTGCCAGCAGTGAATTGACCCCCGGAACAGATACGCAGTATTTT. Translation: CASSELTPGTDTQYF.